This entry lists 10 T cell receptor beta chains sequenced from one sample in a study of blood T cell repertoires in COVID-19 (TCRdb year 2020). The library was made by the immunoSEQ multiplex PCR assay. TCRdb re-hosts the immuneACCESS table, in-frame sequences only. Its copies lack some clones; in the studies checked, an unresolved V gene accounts for under half of them, and the cause for the rest is not known. This sample lists about 220,000 clones; 80% to 90% were detected once. Clones ranked in the top ten supply about 4.8% of the sample. The sequenced material came from peripheral blood. Receptor source: a woman aged 70 to 79 with acute or convalescent COVID-19.

The chain uses TRBV20-1 and TRBJ1-1; tentative D call: TRBD1 (5 bases). CDR3 size: 13 residues. Germline-derived CDR1 and CDR2 are DFQATT and SNEGSKA (reference sequence). V lost 3 bases and J 4 bases, leaving 12 bases between the germline ends. As DNA, the CDR3 is TGCAGTGCTAGTCTCGCCAGGGCCACTGAAGCTTTCTTT. Protein: CSASLARATEAFF.

This chain links TRBV28 with TRBJ2-7, with 9 bases that match TRBD1. This CDR3 is 15 amino acids long. The germline V gene has CDR1 MDHEN and CDR2 SYDVKM. Trimming took 5 bases from V and 4 from J; bases not matched to a gene: 9. CDR3 in amino acids: CASSITGGAAYEQYF. Written as DNA, the CDR3 is TGTGCCAGCAGTATAACAGGGGGCGCGGCTTACGAGCAGTACTTC.

The chain joins TRBV30 to TRBJ1-2; no clear D gene. The CDR3 spans 12 residues. V was cut by 2 bases and J by 8 bases, with 12 bases left in between. The germline V gene encodes CDR1 GTSNPN and CDR2 SVGIG (reference sequence). Here the CDR3 DNA reads TGTGCCTGGAGTCGCACAATATACGGCTACACCTTC. It is translated as CAWSRTIYGYTF. The variable domain in full, with the rest retrieved from reference TRBV30 and TRBJ1-2, is SQTIHQWPATLVQPVGSPLSLECTVEGTSNPNLYWYRQAAGRGLQLLFYSVGIGQISSEVPQNLSASRPQDRQFILSSKKLLLSDSGFYLCAWSRTIYGYTFGSGTRLTVV.

The J gene is TRBJ2-2, the V gene TRBV2; no firm D call. Germline CDR1 reads SNHLY; CDR2 reads FYNNEI. V was shortened by 0 bases and J by 5 bases, with 7 bases between the two germline ends. The CDR3 extends over 14 amino acids. Here the CDR3 reads CASSEARVTGELFF. CDR3 coding DNA: TGTGCCAGCAGTGAAGCGCGAGTGACCGGGGAGCTGTTTTTT.

The chain employs TRBV30 and TRBJ1-3; TRBD1 is a possible D gene (6 bases). This CDR3 region has 12 residues. Germline assignment: CDR1 GTSNPN and CDR2 SVGIG (reference sequence). Trimming left V 3 bases short and J 6 bases short, with 9 bases between. DNA for the CDR3: TGTGCCTGGAGCAGGGGTGAAAACACCATATATTTT. Protein sequence: CAWSRGENTIYF.

This clone occurred once. Other DNA sequences of this sample code for an identical CDR3. This chain links TRBV18 with TRBJ2-7; TRBD1 aligns across 11 bases. Germline loops: CDR1 KGHSH, CDR2 LQKENI. This CDR3 spans 16 amino acids. Trimming took 5 bases from V and 4 from J; bases not matched to a gene: 10. CDR3 DNA sequence: TGTGCCAGCTCATCTACAGCCGGGACAGGGGGGTACGAGCAGTACTTC. It specifies CASSSTAGTGGYEQYF.

This clone was observed a single time. The V gene is TRBV11-1, the J gene TRBJ2-1; 8 positions match TRBD2. The germline V gene has CDR1 SGHAT and CDR2 FQDESV (reference sequence). V was clipped by 2 bases and J by 9 bases; unmatched bases: 12. This CDR3 is 16 amino acids long. The CDR3 protein is CASSLSRGGLLGEQFF. The CDR3 DNA is TGTGCCAGCAGCTTATCCCGGGGGGGTCTGCTGGGTGAGCAGTTCTTC.

V and J are TRBV5-1 and TRBJ2-1; a weak D match, TRBD2 (5 bases). CDR3 size: 11 residues. The germline gives CDR1 SGHRS, CDR2 YFSETQ. The germline V and J ends were trimmed by 4 bases and 7 bases, with 6 bases remaining between them. The CDR3 coding sequence is TGCGCCAGCAGCCGCGGGAATGAGCAGTTCTTC. Translation gives CASSRGNEQFF.

This chain connects TRBV5-1 to TRBJ2-7, with D unresolved. V was shortened by 0 bases and J by 0 bases, with 4 bases between the two germline ends. CDR1 and CDR2 (germline): SGHRS, YFSETQ. This CDR3 has 13 amino acids. The CDR3: CASSLALSYEQYF. Here the CDR3 DNA reads TGCGCCAGCAGCTTGGCTCTCTCCTACGAGCAGTACTTC.

The V gene is TRBV6-2 or TRBV6-3, the J gene TRBJ2-1; weak D call: TRBD1 (7 bases). Germline CDR1 reads MNHEY; CDR2 reads SVGEGT. V was trimmed by 6 bases and J by 5 bases, leaving 20 bases between them. The CDR3 covers 16 residues. The CDR3 loop reads CASSHPAGQSNNEQFF. The CDR3 DNA is TGTGCCAGCAGCCACCCTGCGGGACAGAGCAACAATGAGCAGTTCTTC.